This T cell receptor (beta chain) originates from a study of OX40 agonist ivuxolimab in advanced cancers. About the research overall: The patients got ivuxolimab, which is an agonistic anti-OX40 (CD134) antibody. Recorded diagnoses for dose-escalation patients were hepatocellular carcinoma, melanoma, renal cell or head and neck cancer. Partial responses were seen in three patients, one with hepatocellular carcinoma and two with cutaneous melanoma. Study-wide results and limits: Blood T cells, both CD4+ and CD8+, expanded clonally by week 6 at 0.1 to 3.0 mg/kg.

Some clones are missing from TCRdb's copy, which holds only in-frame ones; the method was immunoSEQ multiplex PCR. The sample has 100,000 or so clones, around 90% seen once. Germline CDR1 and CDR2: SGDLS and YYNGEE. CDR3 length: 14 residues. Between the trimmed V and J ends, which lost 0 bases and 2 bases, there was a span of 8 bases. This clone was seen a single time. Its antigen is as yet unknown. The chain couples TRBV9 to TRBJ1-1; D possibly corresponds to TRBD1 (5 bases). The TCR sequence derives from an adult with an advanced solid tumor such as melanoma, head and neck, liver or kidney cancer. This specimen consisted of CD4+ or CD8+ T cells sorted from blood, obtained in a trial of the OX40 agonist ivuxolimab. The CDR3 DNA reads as TGTGCCAGCAGCGTAGCGGGGGGAAACACTGAAGCTTTCTTT. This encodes CASSVAGGNTEAFF.